This T cell receptor beta chain originates from a study of cytomegalovirus exposure and HLA in healthy donors. Study-wide findings and caveats: Most likely, a cluster of highly shared sequence variants arose as a sequencing artifact. Compared with the roughly 700-donor mean, an Asian-associated ancestry cluster reportedly had fewer N-insertions, according to a later analysis. Altogether, some 170 TCR beta chains were recorded as cytomegalovirus-associated. Common viral pathogens (according to a later analysis) appeared linked to several of the most significant clusters.

Researchers ran the PCR with 60 Vbeta and 13 Jbeta primers. Sequencing was performed with immunoSEQ multiplex PCR; in TCRdb, only in-frame clones are kept and a portion is missing. This sample has more than 65,000 clones; 60% to 80% occur once, and the top ten carry around 6%. This clone was detected only a few times. The antigen is not known. The clonotype was recovered from a female donor in good health and CMV-seronegative. The sample was PBMCs.

This chain's CDR3 is CASSTGTAYGYTF. CDR3 nucleotides: TGTGCCAGCAGCACAGGGACAGCCTATGGCTACACCTTC. The genes are TRBV28 and TRBJ1-2, with 7 positions matching TRBD1. Losses at the gene ends were 6 bases for V and 4 bases for J; bases not matched to a gene: 5. Germline V lookup: CDR1 MDHEN, CDR2 SYDVKM. The CDR3 loop spans 13 amino acids.